The 25 T cell receptor beta chains listed next were all sequenced from one sample in a study of PD-1 and CTLA-4 blockade in melanoma. The repertoire was sequenced with immunoSEQ multiplex PCR; TCRdb's copy has only in-frame clones and lacks some. The data contain around 29,000 clones, approximately 88% of them seen just once; the ten biggest clones take up 8% to 9.5%. Sequencing was performed on CD8+ T cells from peripheral blood, taken before anti-PD-1 treatment. These receptors were collected from a human donor with melanoma.

V usage is TRBV29-1 and J usage is TRBJ2-7; D is unclear. The CDR3 covers 14 residues. Trimming left V 5 bases short and J 4 bases short, with 18 bases between. Germline values: CDR1 SQVTM, CDR2 ANQGSEA. The CDR3 coding sequence is TGCAGCGTTAACCTCCCAAAGTACGGGTACGAGCAGTACTTC. Protein product: CSVNLPKYGYEQYF.

The chain carries TRBV28 and TRBJ1-1; D gene unclear. The CDR3 runs to 12 residues. V was clipped by 10 bases and J by 0 bases, with 9 bases between them. CDR1 MDHEN and CDR2 SYDVKM come from the germline V gene. This chain's CDR3 is CATEPMNTEAFF. CDR3 DNA: TGTGCCACGGAGCCCATGAACACTGAAGCTTTCTTT. Complete variable domain (other parts from reference TRBV28 and TRBJ1-1): DVKVTQSSRYLVKRTGEKVFLECVQDMDHENMFWYRQDPGLGLRLIYFSYDVKMKEKGDIPEGYSVSREKKERFSLILESASTNQTSMYLCATEPMNTEAFFGQGTRLTVV.

CDR3 loop: CASSQDLEGPQHF. In nucleotides, the CDR3 is TGCGCCAGCAGCCAAGATCTGGAGGGTCCCCAGCATTTT. V is TRBV4-1 and J is TRBJ1-5; D is uncertain. This CDR3 is built from 13 residues. V lost 0 bases to trimming and J lost 10 bases, with 10 bases between them. Germline V CDR1 and CDR2: MGHRA, YSYEKL.

This chain links TRBV13 with TRBJ1-2; the D gene is possibly TRBD1 (6 bases). The germline V and J ends were trimmed by 6 bases and 3 bases, with 11 bases remaining between them. The germline gives CDR1 PRHDT, CDR2 FYEKMQ (reference sequence). The CDR3 sequence is 13 residues long. The CDR3 DNA reads TGTGCCAGCAGACCAGGGGAGGACTATGGCTACACCTTC. Translated, it gives CASRPGEDYGYTF.

V and J are TRBV10-1 and TRBJ2-5; 8 bases agree with TRBD2. Germline values: CDR1 WNHNN, CDR2 SYGVQD (reference sequence). V lost 5 bases to trimming and J lost 9 bases; unmatched junction nucleotides: 8. The CDR3 spans 13 residues. In DNA, the CDR3 is TGCGCCAGCAGTAGATTAGCGGGACACCCCCAGTACTTC. Its translation: CASSRLAGHPQYF.

The chain joins TRBV6-5 to TRBJ2-5, with D possibly called TRBD1 or TRBD2 (5 bases each). The CDR3 has 15 amino acids. Trimming took off 4 bases at V and 5 bases at J, with 17 bases between the two ends. Per germline, CDR1 MNHEY and CDR2 SVGAGI. CDR3 nucleotide sequence: TGTGCCAGCAGTTGGGACGTCCCTGGGGTTGAGACCCAGTACTTC. Translated: CASSWDVPGVETQYF.

The chain links TRBV27 to TRBJ1-5, with D maybe TRBD1 (6 bases). Germline assignment: CDR1 MNHEY and CDR2 SMNVEV (reference sequence). V was clipped by 10 bases and J by 6 bases, with 16 bases between them. The CDR3 is 13 residues long. This CDR3 is CATPRRGAQPQHF. CDR3 nucleotides: TGTGCCACCCCTCGGCGGGGGGCTCAGCCCCAGCATTTT.

The rearrangement uses TRBV6-4 and TRBJ1-2, with TRBD1 matching 8 bases. J was trimmed by 4 bases and V by 3 bases; bases with no gene match: 1. Germline CDR1 and CDR2: MRHNA and SNTAGT. The CDR3 spans 13 residues. CDR3 nucleotide sequence: TGTGCCAGCAGTGAGGGGACAGGCTATGGCTACACCTTC. Its translation: CASSEGTGYGYTF.

The rearrangement links TRBV2 to TRBJ1-4, with D tentatively TRBD1 (5 bases). The germline V gene encodes CDR1 SNHLY and CDR2 FYNNEI. V lost 3 bases, J lost 8 bases, and 13 bases lay in between. The CDR3 runs to 14 residues. CDR3 sequence: CASSDRQGEEKLFF. CDR3 DNA: TGTGCCAGCAGTGACCGGCAGGGAGAGGAAAAACTGTTTTTT.

The chain combines TRBV25-1 with TRBJ2-3; maybe TRBD1 (6 bases). The CDR3 spans 18 residues. Germline loops: CDR1 MGHDK, CDR2 SYGVNS. V was pared by 2 bases and J by 0 bases, with 18 bases between. CDR3 nucleotides: TGTGCCAGCAGTGAAGTACAGGGCCACGGAAGAAGCACAGATACGCAGTATTTT. Its protein product is CASSEVQGHGRSTDTQYF.

This chain uses TRBV27 with TRBJ2-1; 14 bases map to TRBD2. This CDR3 has 16 amino acids. With 5 bases clipped from V and 7 bases from J, the junction kept 7 bases outside the gene matches. Germline CDR1 MNHEY, CDR2 SMNVEV (reference sequence). The CDR3 here is CASSEATSGRGNEQFF. CDR3 nucleotide sequence: TGTGCCAGCAGTGAAGCGACTAGCGGGAGGGGTAATGAGCAGTTCTTC.

V usage is TRBV5-4 and J usage is TRBJ2-2; 10 bases are a match to TRBD1. Germline CDR1 reads SGHNT; CDR2 reads YYREEE (reference sequence). V gave up 3 bases and J gave up 4 bases; unmatched junction bases: 6. The CDR3 loop spans 16 amino acids. The CDR3 DNA follows: TGTGCCAGCAGCTCCCCGGGACAGGGGCCCACCGGGGAGCTGTTTTTT. Its translation is CASSSPGQGPTGELFF.

The chain is built from TRBV7-9 and TRBJ2-7, with 10 bases that match TRBD1. The germline CDR1 and CDR2 sequences are SEHNR and FQNEAQ (reference sequence). The CDR3 contains 15 residues. The junction had 5 bases not matched to a gene; V was cut back by 4 bases and J by 2 bases. CDR3 in amino acids: CASSSAGTGAYEQYF. CDR3 coding DNA: TGTGCCAGCAGCTCCGCCGGGACAGGGGCCTACGAGCAGTACTTC.

The table lists this clone with a few counts. V gene TRBV4-1 combines with J gene TRBJ2-7, with unresolved D. V was pared by 5 bases and J by 7 bases, with 12 bases between. Germline V lookup: CDR1 MGHRA, CDR2 YSYEKL. The CDR3 contains 12 residues. Here the CDR3 reads CASSAEVGEQYF. The CDR3 DNA follows: TGCGCCAGCAGCGCCGAGGTGGGTGAGCAGTACTTC.

This sequence joins TRBV7-2 and TRBJ2-3, with D possibly TRBD2 on 6 matching bases. Germline V lookup: CDR1 SGHTA, CDR2 FQGNSA. Trimming took off 5 bases at V and 3 bases at J, with 15 bases between the two ends. The CDR3 covers 15 residues. CDR3 loop: CASSPGLLSTDTQYF. In DNA, the CDR3 is TGTGCCAGCAGCCCGGGACTTCTCTCAACAGATACGCAGTATTTT.

CDR3 sequence reads: CAWSQADWETQYF. CDR3 DNA: TGTGCCTGGAGTCAGGCGGACTGGGAGACCCAGTACTTC. The chain links TRBV30 to TRBJ2-5, with D possibly matching TRBD2 (5 bases). This CDR3 region has 13 residues. Germline loops: CDR1 GTSNPN, CDR2 SVGIG (reference sequence). Trimming cost V 2 bases and J 5 bases, with 12 bases left between them.

The chain employs TRBV27 and TRBJ2-7; a possible D gene is TRBD2 (5 bases). V was cut by 4 bases and J by 3 bases, with 13 bases left in between. The germline gives CDR1 MNHEY, CDR2 SMNVEV (reference sequence). The CDR3 is 14 residues long. The DNA for the CDR3 is TGTGCCAGCAGTTCTCGTGGGAGCGTCTACGAGCAGTACTTC. Its translation is CASSSRGSVYEQYF.

V is TRBV11-2 and J is TRBJ2-6; D call uncertain. Germline-derived CDR1 and CDR2 are SGHAT and FQNNGV. This CDR3 is 13 amino acids long. The CDR3 protein is CATVLPAANVLTF. In nucleotides, the CDR3 is TGTGCTACAGTCCTCCCGGCCGCCAACGTCCTGACTTTC.

The DNA of the CDR3 is TGTGCCAGCAGCCCCCGACAGGATTCCACCGGGGAGCTGTTTTTT. It yields the protein CASSPRQDSTGELFF. The J gene is TRBJ2-2, the V gene TRBV3-1 (or the pseudogene TRBV3-2); possible D gene TRBD1, 6 bases. V lost 4 bases, J lost 4 bases, and 13 bases lay in between. The CDR3 sequence is 15 residues long. Looked up from germline, CDR1 is LGHDT and CDR2 is YNNKEL (reference sequence).

The rearrangement links TRBV28 to TRBJ1-5; weak D call: TRBD1 (6 bases). V was trimmed by 7 bases and J by 5 bases, leaving 12 bases between them. This CDR3 contains 13 residues. Per the germline V gene, CDR1 is MDHEN and CDR2 is SYDVKM. CDR3 bases: TGTGCCAGCATAGGGGGGTCCGATCAGCCCCAGCATTTT. Translating gives CASIGGSDQPQHF.

The J gene is TRBJ1-5, the V gene TRBV30, with D possibly being TRBD1 (5 bases). The CDR3 has 13 amino acids. The V and J ends lost 0 bases and 4 bases respectively, with 7 bases between them. The germline V gene has CDR1 GTSNPN and CDR2 SVGIG (reference sequence). The CDR3 nucleotides are TGTGCCTGGAGTGTTGGGGGGAATCAGCCCCAGCATTTT. The encoded protein is CAWSVGGNQPQHF.

This clone was detected a few times. V and J are TRBV2 and TRBJ2-7; 9 bases agree with TRBD2. The CDR3 extends over 15 amino acids. Germline assignment: CDR1 SNHLY and CDR2 FYNNEI. Trimming at V came to 3 bases and at J to 0 bases, leaving 3 bases not matched to a gene. The CDR3 sequence: CASSDLSGSSYEQYF. The CDR3 DNA reads TGTGCCAGCAGTGACCTTAGCGGGAGCTCCTACGAGCAGTACTTC.

The V gene is TRBV6-5, the J gene TRBJ1-1, with D possibly matching TRBD1 (5 bases). Germline V gene data show CDR1 as MNHEY and CDR2 as SVGAGI. The CDR3 totals 15 residues. V lost 8 bases and J lost 0, with 16 bases in between. The CDR3 DNA is TGTGCCAGCGGGGGTGGGGTCACCATGAACACTGAAGCTTTCTTT. This codes for CASGGGVTMNTEAFF.

The chain carries TRBV3-1 (or the pseudogene TRBV3-2) and TRBJ2-5, with 8 bases that match TRBD2. With 3 bases clipped from V and 5 bases from J, the junction kept 8 bases outside the gene matches. This CDR3 contains 15 residues. CDR1 and CDR2 from the germline V gene are LGHDT and YNNKEL (reference sequence). The CDR3: CASSHRGAGEETQYF. The CDR3 DNA reads as TGTGCCAGCAGCCACCGGGGAGCGGGGGAGGAGACCCAGTACTTC.

The V gene is TRBV7-9, the J gene TRBJ1-4, with a possible D match to TRBD1 (5 bases). The CDR3 consists of 14 residues. Between the trimmed V and J ends, which lost 5 bases and 10 bases, there was a span of 17 bases. The germline CDR1 and CDR2 sequences are SEHNR and FQNEAQ (reference sequence). The CDR3 here is CASSPSPGGGKLFF. CDR3 nucleotides: TGTGCCAGCAGCCCATCCCCGGGGGGAGGAAAACTGTTTTTT.